The 10 T cell receptor beta chains given below trace back to one sample, sequenced in a study of blood T cell repertoires in COVID-19. Produced via immunoSEQ multiplex PCR; TCRdb's table is partial and in-frame only. The table has about 110,000 clones, 80% to 85% seen once. Sequenced input: peripheral blood. These receptors were taken from a woman in her seventies with acute or convalescent COVID-19.

The chain is built from TRBV7-8 and TRBJ2-7; TRBD1 agrees at 9 bases. Germline V lookup: CDR1 SGHVS, CDR2 FQNEAQ. The length of the CDR3 is 14 residues. V was clipped by 5 bases and J by 4 bases; unmatched bases: 6. CDR3 region: CASSQTGGEYEQYF. The CDR3 DNA reads TGTGCCAGCAGCCAAACAGGGGGCGAGTACGAGCAGTACTTC.

This rearrangement joins TRBV19 to TRBJ1-1, with no clear D. The CDR3 sequence is 13 residues long. V lost 1 base to trimming and J lost 0 bases, with 3 bases between them. Germline CDR1 is LNHDA and CDR2 is SQIVND (reference sequence). CDR3 DNA: TGTGCCAGTAGTATAGGAGTGAACACTGAAGCTTTCTTT. The encoded protein is CASSIGVNTEAFF.

The chain uses TRBV11-2 and TRBJ2-5; 11 bases agree with TRBD2. CDR3 length: 15 amino acids. Germline CDR1 SGHAT, CDR2 FQNNGV. The V segment lost 3 bases and the J segment 3 bases; nucleotides outside the gene matches: 3. CDR3 amino acids: CASSFSGRAEETQYF. DNA for the CDR3: TGTGCCAGCAGCTTTAGCGGGAGGGCCGAAGAGACCCAGTACTTC.

This chain uses TRBV15 with TRBJ2-7, with D perhaps matching TRBD1 (5 bases). The CDR3 has 13 amino acids. Trimming stripped 0 bases from V and 6 bases from J, with 9 bases between. Germline loops: CDR1 LNHNV, CDR2 YYDKDF (reference sequence). CDR3 DNA sequence: TGTGCCACCAGCAGAGATCATCAGGGCGAGCAGTACTTC. Translation: CATSRDHQGEQYF.

V gene TRBV19 combines with J gene TRBJ2-7; 9 bases align to TRBD2. There are 12 residues in the CDR3. Germline lookup yields CDR1 LNHDA and CDR2 SQIVND (reference sequence). V dropped 10 bases and J dropped 6; count of bases not matched to a gene: 7. DNA of the CDR3: TGTGCCACAAAGGGACTAGCTTTCGAGCAGTACTTC. It translates to CATKGLAFEQYF.

This chain connects TRBV19 to TRBJ1-2, with a tentative D call TRBD1 (6 bases). The germline V and J ends were trimmed by 6 bases and 6 bases, with 20 bases remaining between them. The CDR3 runs to 15 residues. Germline V gene sequence: CDR1 LNHDA, CDR2 SQIVND (reference sequence). The DNA of the CDR3 is TGTGCCAGTAGGTCCTTGGGGGGGGCGCTTGATGGCTACACCTTC. Translated: CASRSLGGALDGYTF.

This chain joins TRBV2 and TRBJ1-1, with 7 nucleotides matching TRBD1. The CDR3 extends over 14 amino acids. Per the germline V gene, CDR1 is SNHLY and CDR2 is FYNNEI. J was trimmed by 0 bases and V by 7 bases; bases with no gene match: 5. The CDR3 sequence: CASKGASVNTEAFF. CDR3 bases: TGTGCCAGCAAGGGGGCTTCTGTGAACACTGAAGCTTTCTTT.

This clone was observed once. The chain employs TRBV24-1 and TRBJ1-1; TRBD1 agrees at 7 bases. The CDR3 loop spans 13 amino acids. CDR1 and CDR2 from the germline V gene are KGHDR and SFDVKD. The trim removed 5 bases at V and 5 bases at J, leaving 4 bases unmatched. Written as DNA, the CDR3 is TGTGCCACCAGTGTCGCAGGGGGGACTGAAGCTTTCTTT. Its translation is CATSVAGGTEAFF.

The V gene is TRBV10-2, the J gene TRBJ2-3; TRBD2 agrees at 12 bases. The germline V gene has CDR1 WSHSY and CDR2 SAAADI. The CDR3 is 15 amino acids. Trimming removed 0 bases from V and 6 bases from J; junction bases left unmatched: 1. The CDR3 loop reads CASSESTSGGDTQYF. Here the CDR3 DNA reads TGCGCCAGCAGTGAGTCAACTAGCGGGGGGGATACGCAGTATTTT.

The rearrangement joins TRBV6-5 to TRBJ2-1; D perhaps matches TRBD1 (6 bases). CDR1 and CDR2 (germline): MNHEY, SVGAGI. V gave up 5 bases and J gave up 5 bases, with 16 bases separating them. The CDR3 has 15 residues. Written as DNA, the CDR3 is TGTGCCAGCAGTCCACTGCAGGGGATAGACAATGAGCAGTTCTTC. It specifies CASSPLQGIDNEQFF.